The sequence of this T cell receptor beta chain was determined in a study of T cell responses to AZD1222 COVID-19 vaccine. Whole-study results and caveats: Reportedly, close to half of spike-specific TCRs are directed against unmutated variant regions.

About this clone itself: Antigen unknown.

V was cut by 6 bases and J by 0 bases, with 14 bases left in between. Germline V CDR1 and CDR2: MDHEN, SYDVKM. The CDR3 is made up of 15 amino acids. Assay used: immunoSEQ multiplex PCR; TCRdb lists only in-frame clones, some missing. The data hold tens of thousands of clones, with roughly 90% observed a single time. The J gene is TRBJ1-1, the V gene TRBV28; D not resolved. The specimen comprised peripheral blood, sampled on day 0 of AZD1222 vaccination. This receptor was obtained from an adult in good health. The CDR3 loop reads CASRRVGRLNTEAFF. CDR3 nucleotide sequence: TGTGCCAGCAGGCGGGTTGGCAGATTGAACACTGAAGCTTTCTTT.